Each of the 19 T cell receptor beta chains below was sequenced from the same sample in a study of T cell repertoires in cytomegalovirus infection. For these receptors, no antigen is known. TCRdb processed the reads anew with MiXCR; each CDR3 protein has one entry. The table lists about 130,000 distinct CDR3 sequences, approximately 30% of them singletons. The sequencing used CD8+ T cells from cultured PBMCs, collected from culture after CMV antigen stimulation. The receptors derive from a human donor in good health (CMV status not recorded). Some clones in this sample may be carry-over from other donors' samples.

This clonotype was found many times. The chain recombines TRBV27 with TRBJ1-5; 7 bases match TRBD1. This CDR3 is built from 16 residues. The ends lost 5 bases at V and 7 bases at J; junction bases unmatched: 14. The V gene's germline CDR1 is MNHEY and CDR2 SMNVEV (reference sequence). CDR3 DNA sequence: TGTGCCAGCAGTCCCAAGATAGGGGGCTTGCTGCAGCCCCAGCATTTT. It translates to CASSPKIGGLLQPQHF.

This clonotype turned up a few times. The rearrangement links TRBV7-2 to TRBJ2-2, with 12 bases that match TRBD2. Looked up from germline, CDR1 is SGHTA and CDR2 is FQGNSA. The CDR3 spans 17 residues. V was pared by 2 bases and J by 3 bases, with 4 bases of the junction left unmatched. CDR3 amino acids: CASSLWASGGDTGELFF. For the CDR3, the DNA is TGTGCCAGCAGCTTATGGGCTAGCGGGGGGGACACCGGGGAGCTGTTTTTT.

This clonotype came up a few times. This chain uses TRBV7-9 with TRBJ2-2, with 8 nucleotides matching TRBD1. V dropped 3 bases and J dropped 0; count of bases not matched to a gene: 15. Looked up from germline, CDR1 is SEHNR and CDR2 is FQNEAQ (reference sequence). CDR3 size: 20 residues. The CDR3 region is CASSLEGKRDRFTNTGELFF. The CDR3 DNA follows: TGTGCCAGCAGCTTGGAGGGCAAACGGGACAGGTTTACGAACACCGGGGAGCTGTTTTTT.

The chain employs TRBV20-1 and TRBJ2-7; 7 bases line up with TRBD1. The trim removed 3 bases at V and 1 base at J, leaving 3 bases unmatched. This CDR3 contains 13 residues. CDR1 is DFQATT and CDR2 is SNEGSKA in the germline V gene (reference sequence). The CDR3 loop is CSARTGISYEQYF. In DNA form, the CDR3 reads TGCAGTGCTAGGACAGGGATTTCCTACGAGCAGTACTTC.

There are many counts of this clonotype. The chain uses TRBV7-2 and TRBJ2-5, with 13 nucleotides matching TRBD2. The length of the CDR3 is 16 residues. CDR1 is SGHTA and CDR2 is FQGNSA in the germline V gene. With 5 bases clipped from V and 5 bases from J, the junction kept 8 bases outside the gene matches. For the CDR3, the DNA is TGTGCCAGCAGCCTTATGGGACTAGCGGGGAGGGAGACCCAGTACTTC. Translation gives CASSLMGLAGRETQYF.

This clonotype was counted only a few times. The V call is TRBV19, the J call TRBJ2-7; D is possibly TRBD1 (5 bases). The ends were cut back, 5 bases at V and 1 base at J, with 12 bases in the middle. The germline gives CDR1 LNHDA, CDR2 SQIVND (reference sequence). The CDR3 is made up of 14 amino acids. In DNA, the CDR3 is TGTGCCAGTAGTCCAGGGCTTGTGTCCTACGAGCAGTACTTC. Translated: CASSPGLVSYEQYF.

This clonotype was counted only a few times. The chain links TRBV5-6 to TRBJ1-1; D unclear. This CDR3 spans 14 amino acids. Germline V lookup: CDR1 SGHDT, CDR2 YYEEEE. V lost 3 bases and J 4 bases, leaving 13 bases between the germline ends. CDR3 bases: TGTGCCAGCAGCTATTATTCTAGCAGCACTGAAGCTTTCTTT. Translated: CASSYYSSSTEAFF.

This clonotype was observed once. The chain employs TRBV11-2 and TRBJ2-7; 7 positions match TRBD1. The CDR3 spans 15 residues. Looked up from germline, CDR1 is SGHAT and CDR2 is FQNNGV. After removal of 2 bases from V and 3 bases from J, the junction contained 7 bases not matched to a gene. CDR3 region: CASSLSDRAFYEQYF. The CDR3 region has the DNA TGTGCCAGCAGCTTAAGTGACAGGGCATTCTACGAGCAGTACTTC.

This clonotype has more than one count but fewer than ten. The chain combines TRBV20-1 with TRBJ2-1; 9 positions match TRBD2. V lost 3 bases to trimming and J lost 3 bases; unmatched junction nucleotides: 6. From germline, CDR1 is DFQATT and CDR2 SNEGSKA (reference sequence). This CDR3 has 15 residues. CDR3 DNA sequence: TGCAGTGCTAGGGACCTGCGGGGGGGCTACAATGAGCAGTTCTTC. The encoded protein is CSARDLRGGYNEQFF.

The chain employs TRBV7-6 and TRBJ2-5; weak D call: TRBD2 (6 bases). V gave up 7 bases and J gave up 7 bases, with 13 bases separating them. The CDR3 has 12 amino acids. In germline, CDR1 is SGHVS, CDR2 FNYEAQ. CDR3 DNA: TGTGCCAGCATGGTTACCGGGGGGACCCAGTACTTC. This encodes CASMVTGGTQYF. Variable domain in full (rest from reference TRBV7-6 and TRBJ2-5): GAGVSQSPRYKVTKRGQDVALRCDPISGHVSLYWYRQALGQGPEFLTYFNYEAQQDKSGLPNDRFSAERPEGSISTLTIQRTEQRDSAMYRCASMVTGGTQYFGPGTRLLVL.

This clonotype has only a few counts. The junction and the germline gene differ at one end; a read error may be behind it. This chain connects TRBV7-6 to TRBJ2-2; D unresolved. Germline V CDR1 and CDR2: SGHVS, FNYEAQ. The CDR3 is 15 amino acids. CDR3 in amino acids: CASSPAFGTFGELFF. The CDR3 coding sequence is TGTGCTAGCAGCCCGGCTTTTGGTACATTCGGGGAGCTGTTTTTT.

This clonotype was counted ten times or more. This chain joins TRBV11-2 and TRBJ2-4; tentatively, D is TRBD1 (6 bases). This CDR3 is 19 amino acids long. V lost 5 bases and J 0 bases, leaving 23 bases between the germline ends. The germline CDR1 and CDR2 sequences are SGHAT and FQNNGV. The CDR3 reads CASSPRRSDRRLAKNIQYF. CDR3 coding DNA: TGTGCCAGCAGCCCTCGACGGTCAGACAGGCGGCTAGCCAAAAACATTCAGTACTTC.

This clonotype was picked up a small number of times. The rearrangement joins TRBV24-1 to TRBJ1-1, with 7 bases aligning to TRBD1. Germline-derived CDR1 and CDR2 are KGHDR and SFDVKD. J was trimmed by 7 bases and V by 3 bases; bases with no gene match: 4. This CDR3 region has 13 residues. CDR3 sequence: CATSDPGQLEAFF. In nucleotides, the CDR3 is TGTGCCACCAGTGATCCGGGACAGCTTGAAGCTTTCTTT.

V is TRBV12-3 or TRBV12-4 and J is TRBJ2-5; D call uncertain. The CDR3 contains 14 residues. The germline V and J ends were trimmed by 5 bases and 5 bases, with 15 bases remaining between them. The CDR3 loop reads CASSQGVSLETQYF. The CDR3 DNA is TGTGCCAGCAGTCAAGGTGTCTCTCTGGAGACCCAGTACTTC.

This clonotype was found many times. This chain uses TRBV28 with TRBJ1-5; no definite D call. Germline V gene data show CDR1 as MDHEN and CDR2 as SYDVKM. The length of the CDR3 is 17 residues. V shed 7 bases and J shed 0 bases, with 19 bases lying between them. The CDR3 coding sequence is TGTGCCAGCACCACATCGGCGGCAGAATATAGCAATCAGCCCCAGCATTTT. This codes for CASTTSAAEYSNQPQHF.

The rearrangement joins TRBV12-3 or TRBV12-4 to TRBJ1-1; tentatively, D is TRBD1 (5 bases). The CDR3 sequence is 15 residues long. Trimming took off 1 base at V and 5 bases at J, with 14 bases between the two ends. CDR3 in amino acids: CASSLGGGGVTEAFF. The DNA of the CDR3 is TGTGCCAGCAGTTTAGGTGGTGGAGGGGTAACTGAAGCTTTCTTT.

This sequence joins TRBV5-6 and TRBJ1-6; D not resolved. Looked up from germline, CDR1 is SGHDT and CDR2 is YYEEEE. The CDR3 runs to 13 residues. V was clipped by 4 bases and J by 7 bases, with 9 bases between them. The CDR3 DNA sequence: TGTGCCAGCAGCCTGGTTTACAATTCACCCCTCCACTTT. It specifies CASSLVYNSPLHF. Complete variable domain (other parts from reference TRBV5-6 and TRBJ1-6): DAGVTQSPTHLIKTRGQQVTLRCSPKSGHDTVSWYQQALGQGPQFIFQYYEEEERQRGNFPDRFSGHQFPNYSSELNVNALLLGDSALYLCASSLVYNSPLHFGNGTRLTVT.

The chain uses TRBV7-9 and TRBJ2-3, with TRBD1 matching 7 bases. The J segment lost 1 base and the V segment lost 5 bases, leaving 6 bases of the junction unmatched. Germline assignment: CDR1 SEHNR and CDR2 FQNEAQ (reference sequence). This CDR3 has 15 amino acids. CDR3 DNA sequence: TGTGCCAGCAGCGAGGACAGGACTCGCACAGATACGCAGTATTTT. Residues: CASSEDRTRTDTQYF. Together with reference TRBV7-9 and TRBJ2-3, the CDR3 gives the full variable domain: DTGVSQNPRHKITKRGQNVTFRCDPISEHNRLYWYRQTLGQGPEFLTYFQNEAQLEKSRLLSDRFSAERPKGSFSTLEIQRTEQGDSAMYLCASSEDRTRTDTQYFGPGTRLTVL.

The chain uses TRBV4-2 and TRBJ2-3, with a tentative D call TRBD2 (6 bases). The CDR3 spans 15 residues. In germline, CDR1 is LGHNA, CDR2 YNFKEQ. V lost 4 bases and J 4 bases, leaving 15 bases between the germline ends. In DNA, the CDR3 is TGTGCCAGCAGCCCCGAGTGGGGGGTATCAGATACGCAGTATTTT. This gives the protein CASSPEWGVSDTQYF.